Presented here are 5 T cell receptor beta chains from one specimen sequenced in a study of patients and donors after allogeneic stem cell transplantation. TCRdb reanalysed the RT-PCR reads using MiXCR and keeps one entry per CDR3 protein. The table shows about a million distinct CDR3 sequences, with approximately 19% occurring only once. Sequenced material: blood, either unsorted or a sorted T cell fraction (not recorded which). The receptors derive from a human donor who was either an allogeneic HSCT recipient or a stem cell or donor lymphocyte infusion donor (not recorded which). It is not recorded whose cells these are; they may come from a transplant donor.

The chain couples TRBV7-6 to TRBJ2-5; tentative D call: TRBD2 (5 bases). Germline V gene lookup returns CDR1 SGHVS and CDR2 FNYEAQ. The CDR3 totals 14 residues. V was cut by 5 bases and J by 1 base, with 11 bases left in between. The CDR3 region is CASSQSTSQETQYF. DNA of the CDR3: TGTGCCAGCAGCCAGAGTACTAGCCAAGAGACCCAGTACTTC.

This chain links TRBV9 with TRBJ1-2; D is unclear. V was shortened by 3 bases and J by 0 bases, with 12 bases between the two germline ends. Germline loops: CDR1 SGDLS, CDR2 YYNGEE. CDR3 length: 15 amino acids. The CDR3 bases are TGTGCCAGCAGCGCCCCCCGAGTCCCTAACTATGGCTACACCTTC. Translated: CASSAPRVPNYGYTF. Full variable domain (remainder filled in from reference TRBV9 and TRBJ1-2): DSGVTQTPKHLITATGQRVTLRCSPRSGDLSVYWYQQSLDQGLQFLIQYYNGEERAKGNILERFSAQQFPDLHSELNLSSLELGDSALYFCASSAPRVPNYGYTFGSGTRLTVV.

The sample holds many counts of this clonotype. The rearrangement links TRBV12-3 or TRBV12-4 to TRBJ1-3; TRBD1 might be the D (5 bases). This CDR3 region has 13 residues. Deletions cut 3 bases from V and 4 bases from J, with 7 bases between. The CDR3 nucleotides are TGTGCCAGCAGTTTCTCAGGGGGAAACACCATATATTTT. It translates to CASSFSGGNTIYF.

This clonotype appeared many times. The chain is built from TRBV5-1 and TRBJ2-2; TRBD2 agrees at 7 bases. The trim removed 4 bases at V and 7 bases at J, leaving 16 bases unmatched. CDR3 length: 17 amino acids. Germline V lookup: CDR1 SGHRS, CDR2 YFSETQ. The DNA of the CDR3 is TGCGCCAGCAGCACCAGAGCGGGGTTACCGGCGGGCGGGGAGCTGTTTTTT. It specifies CASSTRAGLPAGGELFF.

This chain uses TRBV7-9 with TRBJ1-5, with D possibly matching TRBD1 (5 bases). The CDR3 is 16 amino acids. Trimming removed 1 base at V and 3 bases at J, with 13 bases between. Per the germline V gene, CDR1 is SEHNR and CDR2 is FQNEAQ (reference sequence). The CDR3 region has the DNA TGTGCCAGCAGCTTAGAGGGAGGGGCCTTCAATCAGCCCCAGCATTTT. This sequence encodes CASSLEGGAFNQPQHF.